This is a list of T cell receptor beta chains from one sample in a study of blood T cell repertoires in COVID-19. Profiling relied on immunoSEQ multiplex PCR, and the TCRdb table lists in-frame clones only, not all of them. The table has about 220,000 clones, around 80% seen once; the top ten hold 9.7%. Input material: peripheral blood. The receptors come from a man aged 45-65 years with active or convalescent COVID-19. Both conserved end residues are trimmed from each CDR3. Fields, in order: CDR3 protein, J gene, V gene, D gene. A D gene is named only where the DNA matches it firmly.

CDR3: SVDGAGGADTQY
J: TRBJ2-3
V: TRBV29-1
D: TRBD2

CDR3: ASSLGTGVHYEQY
J: TRBJ2-7
V: TRBV4-1
D: TRBD1

CDR3: ASTTGLPMDEQF
J: TRBJ2-1
V: TRBV5-4
D: TRBD2

CDR3: ASSSRGPPGEQY
J: TRBJ2-7
V: TRBV6-5
D: NA

CDR3: ASSYSKTVSNQPQH
J: TRBJ1-5
V: TRBV6-6
D: NA

CDR3: ASSSTTGIYGYT
J: TRBJ1-2
V: TRBV11-2
D: NA

CDR3: ASSYTLQGGRQY
J: TRBJ2-3
V: TRBV6-2/TRBV6-3
D: NA

CDR3: ASRSDRGLFSNQPQH
J: TRBJ1-5
V: TRBV2
D: TRBD1

CDR3: ASSLAGGTKYHTQY
J: TRBJ2-3
V: TRBV13
D: TRBD2

CDR3: ASSPAASTDTQY
J: TRBJ2-3
V: TRBV18
D: NA

CDR3: ASSPEGAIYNEQF
J: TRBJ2-1
V: TRBV14
D: NA

CDR3: ATSGREVFYEQY
J: TRBJ2-7
V: TRBV2
D: NA

CDR3: ASSIGRLAGVYEQY
J: TRBJ2-7
V: TRBV19
D: TRBD2

CDR3: ASSLVTSSTEQY
J: TRBJ2-7
V: TRBV2
D: NA

CDR3: ASTLGGDLAHGYT
J: TRBJ1-2
V: TRBV28
D: NA

CDR3: ASSMGGLADTEAF
J: TRBJ1-1
V: TRBV28
D: NA

CDR3: ASSQSGLAGADTQY
J: TRBJ2-3
V: TRBV4-3
D: TRBD2

CDR3: ASSVEAGGLNNEQF
J: TRBJ2-1
V: TRBV9
D: TRBD2

CDR3: ASNYYDSTEAF
J: TRBJ1-1
V: TRBV2
D: NA

CDR3: AISREGETQY
J: TRBJ2-5
V: TRBV10-3
D: TRBD2

CDR3: ASSPPGTGETQY
J: TRBJ2-5
V: TRBV18
D: TRBD1

CDR3: ASSFTSGRGTDTQY
J: TRBJ2-3
V: TRBV7-6
D: TRBD2

CDR3: ASRWGGGLYNEQF
J: TRBJ2-1
V: TRBV6-5
D: TRBD2

CDR3: ASSPKPRDSPTDTQY
J: TRBJ2-3
V: TRBV18
D: TRBD1

CDR3: ASSQRGDQYQETQY
J: TRBJ2-5
V: TRBV4-3
D: TRBD2

CDR3: SASLQGPQH
J: TRBJ1-5
V: TRBV20-1
D: NA

CDR3: ASSYSLRTGGKSNQPQH
J: TRBJ1-5
V: TRBV6-2/TRBV6-3
D: TRBD1

CDR3: ASSRGTSTDTQY
J: TRBJ2-3
V: TRBV5-1
D: NA

CDR3: ATSDSGQGGIEQF
J: TRBJ2-1
V: TRBV24-1
D: TRBD1

CDR3: ASSSTRGGYT
J: TRBJ1-2
V: TRBV4-1
D: NA

CDR3: ASSLSRAGEAF
J: TRBJ1-1
V: TRBV7-2
D: NA

CDR3: ATSRGLAGYSYNEQF
J: TRBJ2-1
V: TRBV15
D: NA

CDR3: ASSEGQGISEKLF
J: TRBJ1-4
V: TRBV2
D: NA

CDR3: ASSLRSSSTDTQY
J: TRBJ2-3
V: TRBV7-9
D: NA

CDR3: ASSPGTSGSEQY
J: TRBJ2-7
V: TRBV19
D: TRBD2

CDR3: AIRSFGQVTGSRLAGYT
J: TRBJ1-2
V: TRBV10-3
D: TRBD1

CDR3: ASSVGDTDTQY
J: TRBJ2-3
V: TRBV7-3
D: NA

CDR3: ASSQDQLHEQF
J: TRBJ2-1
V: TRBV4-3
D: NA

CDR3: ASSFQENTGELF
J: TRBJ2-2
V: TRBV5-1
D: NA

CDR3: ASSLDSFSPLH
J: TRBJ1-6
V: TRBV11-2
D: NA

CDR3: ASRTRRGNSGNTIY
J: TRBJ1-3
V: TRBV19
D: NA

CDR3: ATSRGTGSTDTQY
J: TRBJ2-3
V: TRBV15
D: TRBD1

CDR3: ASSQDGGDRDYYGYT
J: TRBJ1-2
V: TRBV4-3
D: TRBD1

CDR3: SARDGTLAF
J: TRBJ1-1
V: TRBV20-1
D: NA

CDR3: ASSLSEWEGVAF
J: TRBJ1-1
V: TRBV27
D: NA

CDR3: ASSLVPSGSYEQY
J: TRBJ2-7
V: TRBV5-6
D: TRBD2

CDR3: ASSVQAGYGYT
J: TRBJ1-2
V: TRBV9
D: NA

CDR3: ASSESGGGVTGELF
J: TRBJ2-2
V: TRBV6-1
D: TRBD2